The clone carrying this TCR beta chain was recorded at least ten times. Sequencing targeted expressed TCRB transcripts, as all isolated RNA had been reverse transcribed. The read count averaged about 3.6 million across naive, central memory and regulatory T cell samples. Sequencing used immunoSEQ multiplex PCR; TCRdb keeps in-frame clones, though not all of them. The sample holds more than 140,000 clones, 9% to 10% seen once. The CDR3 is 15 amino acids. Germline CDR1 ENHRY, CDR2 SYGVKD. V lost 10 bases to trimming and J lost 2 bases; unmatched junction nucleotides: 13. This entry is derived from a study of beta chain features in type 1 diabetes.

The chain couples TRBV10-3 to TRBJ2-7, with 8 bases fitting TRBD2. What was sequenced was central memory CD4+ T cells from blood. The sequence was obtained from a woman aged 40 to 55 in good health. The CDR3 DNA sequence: TGTGCCACCGGTGGGTCCACTAGCGGACCCTACGAGCAGTACTTC. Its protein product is CATGGSTSGPYEQYF.